This entry lists 17 T cell receptor beta chains sequenced from one sample in a study of OX40 agonist ivuxolimab in advanced cancers. Sequenced by immunoSEQ multiplex PCR; TCRdb stores in-frame clones only, minus some. The data show around 97,000 clones, roughly nine tenths seen once. The source was CD4+ or CD8+ T cells sorted from blood, collected in a trial of the OX40 agonist ivuxolimab. These receptors came from an adult with an advanced solid tumor such as melanoma, head and neck, liver or kidney cancer.

V is TRBV27 and J is TRBJ2-7; D possibly matches TRBD1 or TRBD2 (5 bases each). The CDR3 contains 16 residues. V gave up 4 bases and J gave up 6 bases, with 22 bases separating them. Germline assignment: CDR1 MNHEY and CDR2 SMNVEV (reference sequence). The CDR3 spells CASSSLRVLQRGEQYF. The DNA of the CDR3 is TGTGCCAGCAGTTCCTTAAGGGTCCTCCAGAGGGGCGAGCAGTACTTC.

The chain links TRBV5-1 to TRBJ2-1; 8 bases agree with TRBD2. In germline, CDR1 is SGHRS, CDR2 YFSETQ. This CDR3 has 15 amino acids. With 4 bases clipped from V and 8 bases from J, the junction kept 11 bases outside the gene matches. The CDR3 loop reads CASSISGSLNHEQFF. In DNA, the CDR3 is TGCGCCAGCAGCATCAGCGGGAGCCTCAACCATGAGCAGTTCTTC.

CDR3: CASSYSQGNQPQHF. CDR3 in DNA: TGTGCCAGCAGTTACTCGCAGGGAAATCAGCCCCAGCATTTT. This chain connects TRBV6-5 to TRBJ1-5; TRBD1 might be the D (5 bases). Germline assignment: CDR1 MNHEY and CDR2 SVGAGI. The CDR3 is 14 residues long. The V and J ends lost 0 bases and 4 bases respectively, with 7 bases between them.

This rearrangement joins TRBV25-1 to TRBJ2-3; TRBD2 matches 8 bases. This CDR3 has 16 residues. Trimming removed 5 bases from V and 6 bases from J; junction bases left unmatched: 13. The germline V gene encodes CDR1 MGHDK and CDR2 SYGVNS. CDR3 amino acids: CASSLQGAGVGDTQYF. CDR3 DNA: TGTGCCAGCAGTCTTCAGGGAGCGGGAGTGGGCGATACGCAGTATTTT.

The chain is built from TRBV2 and TRBJ1-1; D is perhaps TRBD1 (5 bases). This CDR3 is built from 13 residues. CDR1 SNHLY and CDR2 FYNNEI come from the germline V gene. The V end was cut by 8 bases, the J end by 4 bases, with 14 bases between. CDR3: CASSWGVGTEAFF. The CDR3 nucleotides read TGTGCCAGCTCCTGGGGGGTAGGCACTGAAGCTTTCTTT.

The chain employs TRBV4-1 and TRBJ1-5; the D is unclear. The germline CDR1 and CDR2 sequences are MGHRA and YSYEKL. The CDR3 extends over 14 amino acids. V was trimmed by 0 bases and J by 7 bases, leaving 10 bases between them. The CDR3 DNA reads TGCGCCAGCAGCCAAGATATGGGTTTGCAGCCCCAGCATTTT. Translating it yields CASSQDMGLQPQHF.

This clone was found once. This sequence joins TRBV14 and TRBJ2-3, with 9 bases identical to TRBD2. CDR1 and CDR2 from the germline V gene are SGHDN and FVKESK. J was trimmed by 6 bases and V by 4 bases; bases with no gene match: 14. The CDR3 runs to 17 residues. CDR3 residues: CASSRGAGLALLDTQYF. The DNA for the CDR3 is TGTGCCAGCAGCCGAGGGGCCGGACTAGCGCTTTTGGATACGCAGTATTTT. Combining the CDR3 with reference TRBV14 and TRBJ2-3 gives the whole variable domain EAGVTQFPSHSVIEKGQTVTLRCDPISGHDNLYWYRRVMGKEIKFLLHFVKESKQDESGMPNNRFLAERTGGTYSTLKVQPAELEDSGVYFCASSRGAGLALLDTQYFGPGTRLTVL.

The chain carries TRBV9 and TRBJ1-3; 7 nucleotides line up with TRBD1. CDR1 and CDR2 (germline): SGDLS, YYNGEE. CDR3 length: 14 residues. V gave up 1 base and J gave up 4 bases; unmatched junction bases: 2. In nucleotides, the CDR3 is TGTGCCAGCAGCGTAACAGGGGTCGGAAACACCATATATTTT. Amino acids: CASSVTGVGNTIYF.

The rearrangement links TRBV30 to TRBJ2-1, with 14 bases that match TRBD2. The CDR3 runs 15 residues. The germline V gene has CDR1 GTSNPN and CDR2 SVGIG (reference sequence). The V and J ends lost 0 bases and 10 bases, in that order; junction bases with no gene match: 5. In DNA, the CDR3 is TGTGCCTGGAGTGTTGGACTAGCGGGGGGCGACGAGCAGTTCTTC. Residues: CAWSVGLAGGDEQFF.

The count of this clone is one. The CDR3 nucleotides are TGTGCCAGCAGTTTATCGCCCGGGACAGGTGGATCACCCCTCCACTTT. Translating gives CASSLSPGTGGSPLHF. The rearrangement uses TRBV27 and TRBJ1-6; 8 nucleotides agree with TRBD1. The germline CDR1 and CDR2 sequences are MNHEY and SMNVEV (reference sequence). V dropped 0 bases and J dropped 10; count of bases not matched to a gene: 8. CDR3 length: 16 amino acids.

This clone has more than one count but fewer than ten. The V and J genes are TRBV5-1 and TRBJ1-6, with D maybe TRBD1 (5 bases). V was cut by 3 bases and J by 13 bases, with 23 bases left in between. CDR3 length: 16 amino acids. Germline CDR1 SGHRS, CDR2 YFSETQ. The CDR3 protein is CASSWSQPGPGFPLHF. CDR3 nucleotide sequence: TGCGCCAGCAGCTGGTCACAGCCGGGACCGGGTTTCCCCCTCCACTTT.

The rearrangement links TRBV18 to TRBJ2-7; D call uncertain. CDR3 length equals 14 residues. The germline CDR1 and CDR2 sequences are KGHSH and LQKENI. V lost 2 bases to trimming and J lost 4 bases, with 12 bases between them. The CDR3 DNA reads as TGTGCCAGCTCACCAAAATCGGCACTATACGAGCAGTACTTC. Translating gives CASSPKSALYEQYF.

Here the CDR3 DNA reads TGTGCCAGCAGCCCGGCGGGGACAGGGGTGTACGAGCAGTACTTC. It specifies CASSPAGTGVYEQYF. The chain carries TRBV7-8 and TRBJ2-7; 10 bases agree with TRBD1. This CDR3 spans 15 amino acids. J was trimmed by 4 bases and V by 5 bases; bases with no gene match: 8. Germline V gene data show CDR1 as SGHVS and CDR2 as FQNEAQ.

The chain is built from TRBV11-1 and TRBJ2-3, with TRBD2 matching over 7 bases. The trim removed 1 base at V and 5 bases at J, leaving 6 bases unmatched. The V gene's germline CDR1 is SGHAT and CDR2 FQDESV (reference sequence). The CDR3 covers 15 residues. DNA of the CDR3: TGTGCCAGCAGCTTAGAAAGGGCTAGCGGAGATACGCAGTATTTT. This sequence encodes CASSLERASGDTQYF.

Turning to this clone: This likely comes from a read error, as the CDR3 has no conserved phenylalanine or tryptophan at its end. No DNA is shown, since the ends of the CDR3 on it are uncertain; the CDR3 is the one TCRdb lists. The chain carries TRBV7-9 and TRBJ1-1; the table's D call, TRBD1, was not checked against the DNA. With termini counted, the CDR3 has 8 amino acids. Germline values: CDR1 SEHNR, CDR2 FQNEAQ (reference sequence). The CDR3 sequence: CASILWAP.

The J gene is TRBJ1-5, the V gene TRBV6-1; unclear D gene. Per the germline V gene, CDR1 is MNHNS and CDR2 is SASEGT. The CDR3 runs 14 residues. Trimming removed 3 bases at V and 7 bases at J, with 13 bases between. The CDR3 sequence: CASSDLLERQPQHF. DNA for the CDR3: TGTGCCAGCAGTGACCTGCTTGAACGGCAGCCCCAGCATTTT.

The chain joins TRBV5-6 to TRBJ2-7; D may match TRBD1 or TRBD2 (7 bases each). V gave up 4 bases and J gave up 3 bases, with 17 bases separating them. Germline values: CDR1 SGHDT, CDR2 YYEEEE. The CDR3 is 15 residues long. For the CDR3, the DNA is TGTGCCAGCAGCAGGGAGGGGGCCCAGTTCTACGAGCAGTACTTC. Its translation: CASSREGAQFYEQYF. The full variable domain, its missing parts supplied by reference TRBV5-6 and TRBJ2-7, is DAGVTQSPTHLIKTRGQQVTLRCSPKSGHDTVSWYQQALGQGPQFIFQYYEEEERQRGNFPDRFSGHQFPNYSSELNVNALLLGDSALYLCASSREGAQFYEQYFGPGTRLTVT.